This T cell receptor (beta chain) was identified during a study of breast tumors, draining lymph nodes, adjacent tissues. The sample holds a few counts of this clonotype. TCRdb independently ran MiXCR on the multiplex PCR reads; one entry per CDR3 protein. The profile shows 200,000 to 300,000 distinct CDR3 sequences, 30% to 35% of them singletons. CDR3 length: 16 amino acids. The V and J ends lost 8 bases and 3 bases, in that order; junction bases with no gene match: 4. In germline, CDR1 is MNHEY, CDR2 SVGEGT. Breast cancer patients provided tissue from their axillary draining lymph nodes. Specimen: axillary lymph node tissue. This chain joins TRBV6-2 or TRBV6-3 and TRBJ2-1; the match to TRBD2 covers 16 bases. The sequence was obtained from a female donor with breast cancer. Some clones in this sample may be carry-over from other donors' samples. CDR3 region: CASGTSGRVGYNEQFF. The CDR3, as DNA: TGTGCCAGCGGGACTAGCGGGAGGGTTGGCTACAATGAGCAGTTCTTC.